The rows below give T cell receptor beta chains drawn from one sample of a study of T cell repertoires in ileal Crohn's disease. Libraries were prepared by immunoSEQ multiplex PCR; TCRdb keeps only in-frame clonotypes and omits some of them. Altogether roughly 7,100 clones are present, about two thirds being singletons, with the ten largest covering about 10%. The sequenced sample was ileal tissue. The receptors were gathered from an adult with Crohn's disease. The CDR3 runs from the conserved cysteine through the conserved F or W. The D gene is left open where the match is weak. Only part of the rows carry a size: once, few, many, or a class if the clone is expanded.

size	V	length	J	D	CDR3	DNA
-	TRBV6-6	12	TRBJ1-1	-	CASSESPTEAFF	TGTGCCAGCAGTGAGTCTCCCACTGAAGCTTTCTTT
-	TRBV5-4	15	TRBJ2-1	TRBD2	CAGSVSGGAYNEQFF	TGTGCCGGCAGCGTTAGCGGGGGCGCGTACAATGAGCAGTTCTTC
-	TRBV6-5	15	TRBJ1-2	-	CASSPGQTPSYGYTF	TGTGCCAGCAGTCCAGGACAGACTCCCTCCTATGGCTACACCTTC
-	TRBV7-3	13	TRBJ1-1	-	CASSTQGPTEAFF	TGTGCCAGCAGCACCCAGGGGCCCACTGAAGCTTTCTTT
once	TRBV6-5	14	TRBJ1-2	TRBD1	CASRGTGYNYGYTF	TGTGCCAGCAGGGGGACAGGGTACAACTATGGCTACACCTTC
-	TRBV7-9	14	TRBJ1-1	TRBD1	CASSGDRGFTEAFF	TGTGCCAGCAGCGGGGACAGGGGCTTCACTGAAGCTTTCTTT
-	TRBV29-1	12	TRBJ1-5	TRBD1	CSAGTGGQPQHF	TGCAGCGCCGGGACAGGAGGACAGCCCCAGCATTTT
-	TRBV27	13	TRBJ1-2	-	CASSSVSGGGYTF	TGTGCCAGCAGTTCGGTTTCAGGAGGTGGCTACACCTTC
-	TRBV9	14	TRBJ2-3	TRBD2	CASSKREGGDTQYF	TGTGCCAGCAGCAAGCGGGAGGGTGGAGATACGCAGTATTTT
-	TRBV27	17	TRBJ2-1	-	CASSPPTWGGQHNEQFF	TGTGCCAGCAGTCCCCCTACCTGGGGTGGACAGCACAATGAGCAGTTCTTC
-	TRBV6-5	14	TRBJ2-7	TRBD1	CASSPRQGAREQYF	TGTGCCAGCAGTCCCCGACAGGGGGCCCGCGAGCAGTACTTC
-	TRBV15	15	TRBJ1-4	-	CATSSLQGRGEKLFF	TGTGCCACCAGCAGTCTTCAGGGAAGGGGTGAAAAACTGTTTTTT
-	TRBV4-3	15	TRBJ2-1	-	CASSQGLLNYNEQFF	TGCGCCAGCAGCCAAGGTTTACTCAACTACAATGAGCAGTTCTTC
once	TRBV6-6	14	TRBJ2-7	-	CASSQTQSSYEQYF	TGTGCCAGCAGCCAAACACAGAGCTCCTACGAGCAGTACTTC
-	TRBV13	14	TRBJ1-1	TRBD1	CASSYRTGNTEAFF	TGTGCCAGCAGCTACAGGACAGGGAACACTGAAGCTTTCTTT
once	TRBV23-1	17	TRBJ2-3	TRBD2	CASSHRLGLAASATQYF	TGCGCCAGCAGTCACCGCCTGGGACTAGCGGCCTCGGCTACGCAGTATTTT
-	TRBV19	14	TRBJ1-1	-	CASSPAVGGTEAFF	TGTGCCAGTAGTCCAGCCGTGGGGGGCACTGAAGCTTTCTTT
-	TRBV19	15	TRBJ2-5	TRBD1	CASSPRTGSGETQYF	TGTGCCAGTAGTCCCCGGACAGGATCAGGGGAGACCCAGTACTTC
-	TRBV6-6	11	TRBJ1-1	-	CASKGVYEAFF	TGTGCCAGCAAAGGGGTGTATGAAGCTTTCTTT
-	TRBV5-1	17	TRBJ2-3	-	CASSPGLQAALTDTQYF	TGCGCCAGCAGCCCTGGGCTGCAAGCGGCCCTCACAGATACGCAGTATTTT
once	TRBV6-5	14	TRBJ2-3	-	CASSYSNQADTQYF	TGTGCCAGCAGTTACTCGAACCAAGCGGATACGCAGTATTTT
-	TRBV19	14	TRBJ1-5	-	CASKWGSSNQPQHF	TGTGCCAGTAAGTGGGGCAGTAGCAATCAGCCCCAGCATTTT
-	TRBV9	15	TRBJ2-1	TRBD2	CASSVDSGGPNEQFF	TGTGCCAGCAGCGTAGACTCGGGGGGGCCAAATGAGCAGTTCTTC
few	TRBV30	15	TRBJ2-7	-	CAWGGRRLASYEQYF	TGTGCCTGGGGAGGCCGGAGGCTAGCTTCCTACGAGCAGTACTTC
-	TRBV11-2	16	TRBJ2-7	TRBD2	CASSLGSSGGPYEQYF	TGTGCCAGCAGCTTAGGGTCCAGCGGGGGGCCCTACGAGCAGTACTTC
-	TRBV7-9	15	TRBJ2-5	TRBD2	CASSLVPGGQETQYF	TGTGCCAGCAGCTTAGTCCCGGGGGGCCAAGAGACCCAGTACTTC
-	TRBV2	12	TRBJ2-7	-	CASTQDSYEQYF	TGTGCCAGCACTCAGGACAGCTACGAGCAGTACTTC
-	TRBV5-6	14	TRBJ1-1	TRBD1	CASSLAGGYAEAFF	TGTGCCAGCAGCTTGGCAGGGGGCTATGCTGAAGCTTTCTTT
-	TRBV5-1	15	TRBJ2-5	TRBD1	CASSLGTGAGETQYF	TGCGCCAGCAGCTTGGGGACAGGGGCAGGGGAGACCCAGTACTTC
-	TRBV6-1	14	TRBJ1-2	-	CASSELGATGGYTF	TGTGCCAGCAGTGAGCTAGGGGCGACGGGTGGCTACACCTTC
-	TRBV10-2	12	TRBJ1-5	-	CASDSQYQPQHF	TGCGCCAGCGACTCTCAATATCAGCCCCAGCATTTT
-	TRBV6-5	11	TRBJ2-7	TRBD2	CATKRGYEQYF	TGTGCCACAAAGCGGGGTTACGAGCAGTACTTC
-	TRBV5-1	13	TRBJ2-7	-	CATTRDNGYEQYF	TGCGCCACTACCCGGGACAACGGGTACGAGCAGTACTTC
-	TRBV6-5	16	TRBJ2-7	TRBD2	CASSFVTTSGSYEQYF	TGTGCCAGCAGTTTCGTTACGACTAGCGGCTCCTACGAGCAGTACTTC
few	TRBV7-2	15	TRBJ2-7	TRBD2	CASSSIPPGTNKQYF	TGTGCCAGCAGCTCTATTCCCCCCGGGACTAACAAGCAGTACTTC
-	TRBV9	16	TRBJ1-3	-	CASSPEDGDSGNTIYF	TGTGCCAGCAGCCCGGAGGACGGGGATTCTGGAAACACCATATATTTT
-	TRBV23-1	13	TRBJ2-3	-	CASSPPREDTQYF	TGCGCCAGCAGTCCTCCCCGCGAAGATACGCAGTATTTT
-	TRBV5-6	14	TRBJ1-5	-	CASSLRQFNQPQHF	TGTGCCAGCAGCTTGAGACAGTTTAATCAGCCCCAGCATTTT
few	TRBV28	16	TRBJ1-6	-	CASNPPHYRSHSPLHF	TGTGCCAGCAACCCTCCCCACTATCGGTCTCACTCACCCCTCCACTTT
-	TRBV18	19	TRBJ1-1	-	CASSPFPAGGTRMNTEAFF	TGTGCCAGCTCACCCTTTCCAGCTGGGGGCACAAGGATGAACACTGAAGCTTTCTTT
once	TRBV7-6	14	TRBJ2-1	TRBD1	CASSDFGTGNEQFF	TGTGCCAGCAGCGATTTCGGGACAGGGAATGAGCAGTTCTTC
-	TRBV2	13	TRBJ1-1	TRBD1	CAGQDSMNTEAFF	TGTGCCGGACAGGACAGCATGAACACTGAAGCTTTCTTT
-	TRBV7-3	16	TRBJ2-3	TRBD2	CASSSIASGVRDTQYF	TGTGCCAGCAGCTCGATCGCTAGCGGGGTGAGAGATACGCAGTATTTT
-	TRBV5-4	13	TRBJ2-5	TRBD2	CASGVAGMETQYF	TGTGCCAGCGGGGTAGCGGGAATGGAGACCCAGTACTTC
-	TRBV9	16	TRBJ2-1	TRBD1	CASSVGRGTGRDEQFF	TGTGCCAGCAGCGTAGGGCGGGGGACAGGGCGAGATGAGCAGTTCTTC
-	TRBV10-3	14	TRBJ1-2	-	CAISEAQGYGGYTF	TGTGCCATCAGTGAGGCACAGGGTTATGGAGGCTACACCTTC
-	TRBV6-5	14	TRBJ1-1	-	CASSNRAPNTEAFF	TGTGCCAGCAGCAACAGGGCCCCGAACACTGAAGCTTTCTTT